This T cell receptor (beta chain) was observed in a study of T-cell reconstitution after alpha-beta-depleted transplantation in children. Study-wide results and caveats: T-cell counts and diversity at one year post-transplant came mainly from newly produced T cells.

This CDR3 region has 13 residues. Trimming shortened V by 4 bases and J by 4 bases, and 10 bases separated the two germline ends. CDR1 and CDR2 (germline): MGHDK, SYGVNS. Construction of the TCRbeta library involved unique molecular identifiers. Using its own MiXCR run on the PCR reads, TCRdb lists one record per CDR3 protein. The sample yields 450,000 to 600,000 distinct CDR3 sequences, roughly 13% seen once. This clonotype was detected only a few times. Its antigen is undetermined. The specimen comprised PBMCs, mostly from graft donor cells, sampled 360 days after TCRalphabeta/CD19-depleted stem cell transplant. V usage is TRBV25-1 and J usage is TRBJ1-2; D perhaps matches TRBD1 (5 bases). This sequence originates from a male patient younger than 18 who had a stem cell transplant for acute myeloid leukemia, so the T cells may come from the graft donor. The CDR3, as DNA: TGTGCCAGCAGTGTTGGGGGTAGCTATGGCTACACCTTC. Protein product: CASSVGGSYGYTF.